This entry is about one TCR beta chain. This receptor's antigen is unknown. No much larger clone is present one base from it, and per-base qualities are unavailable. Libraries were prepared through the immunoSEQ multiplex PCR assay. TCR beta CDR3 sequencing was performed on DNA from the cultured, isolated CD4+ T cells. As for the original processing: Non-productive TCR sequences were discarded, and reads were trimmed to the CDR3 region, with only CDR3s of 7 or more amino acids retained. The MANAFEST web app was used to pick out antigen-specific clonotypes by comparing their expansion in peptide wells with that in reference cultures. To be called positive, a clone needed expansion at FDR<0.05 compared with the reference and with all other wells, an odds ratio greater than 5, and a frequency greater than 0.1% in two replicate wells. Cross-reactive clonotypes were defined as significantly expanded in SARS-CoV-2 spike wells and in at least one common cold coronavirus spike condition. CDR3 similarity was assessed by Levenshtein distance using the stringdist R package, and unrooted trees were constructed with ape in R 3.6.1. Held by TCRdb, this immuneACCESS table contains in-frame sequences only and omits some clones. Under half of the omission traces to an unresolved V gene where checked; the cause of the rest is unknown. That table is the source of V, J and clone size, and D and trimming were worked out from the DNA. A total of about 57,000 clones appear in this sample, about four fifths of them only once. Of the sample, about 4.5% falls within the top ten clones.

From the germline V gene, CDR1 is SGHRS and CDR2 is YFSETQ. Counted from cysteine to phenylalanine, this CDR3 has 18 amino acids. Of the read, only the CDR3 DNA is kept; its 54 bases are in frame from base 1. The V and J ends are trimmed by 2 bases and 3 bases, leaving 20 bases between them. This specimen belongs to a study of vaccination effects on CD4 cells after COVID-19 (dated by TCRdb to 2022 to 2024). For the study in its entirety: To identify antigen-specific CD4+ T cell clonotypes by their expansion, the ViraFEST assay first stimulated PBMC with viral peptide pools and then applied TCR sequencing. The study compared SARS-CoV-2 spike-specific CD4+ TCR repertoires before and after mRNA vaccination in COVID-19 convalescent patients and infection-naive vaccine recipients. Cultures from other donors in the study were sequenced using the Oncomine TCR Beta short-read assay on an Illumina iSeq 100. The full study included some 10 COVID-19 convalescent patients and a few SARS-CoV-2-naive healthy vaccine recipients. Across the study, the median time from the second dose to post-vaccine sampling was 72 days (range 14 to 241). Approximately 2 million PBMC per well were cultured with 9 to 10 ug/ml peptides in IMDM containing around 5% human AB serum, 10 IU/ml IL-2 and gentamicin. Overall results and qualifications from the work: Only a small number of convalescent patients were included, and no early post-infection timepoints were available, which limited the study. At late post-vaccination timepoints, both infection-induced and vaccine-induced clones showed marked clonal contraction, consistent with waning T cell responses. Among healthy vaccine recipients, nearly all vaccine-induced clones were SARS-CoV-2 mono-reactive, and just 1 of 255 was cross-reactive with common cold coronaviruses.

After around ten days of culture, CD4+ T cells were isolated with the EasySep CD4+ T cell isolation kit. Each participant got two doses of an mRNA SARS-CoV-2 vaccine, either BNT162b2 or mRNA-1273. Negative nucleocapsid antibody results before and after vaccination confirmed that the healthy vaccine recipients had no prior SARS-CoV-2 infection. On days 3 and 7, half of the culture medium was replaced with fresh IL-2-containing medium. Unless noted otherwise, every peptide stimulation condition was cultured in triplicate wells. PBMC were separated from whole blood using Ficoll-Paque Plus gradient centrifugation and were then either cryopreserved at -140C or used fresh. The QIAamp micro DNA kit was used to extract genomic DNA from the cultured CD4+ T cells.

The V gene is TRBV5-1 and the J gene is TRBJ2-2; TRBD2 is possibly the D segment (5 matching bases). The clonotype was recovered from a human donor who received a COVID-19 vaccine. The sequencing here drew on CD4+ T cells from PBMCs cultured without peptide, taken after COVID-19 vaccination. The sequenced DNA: TGCGCCAGCAGCTTCAATAAACGGGAAACGGTCGACACCGGGGAGCTGTTTTTT. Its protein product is CASSFNKRETVDTGELFF. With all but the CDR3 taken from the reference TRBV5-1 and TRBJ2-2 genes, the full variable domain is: KAGVTQTPRYLIKTRGQQVTLSCSPISGHRSVSWYQQTPGQGLQFLFEYFSETQRNKGNFPGRFSGRQFSNSRSEMNVSTLELGDSALYLCASSFNKRETVDTGELFFGEGSRLTVL.